This T cell receptor beta chain was sequenced during a study of cytomegalovirus exposure and HLA in healthy donors. Overall study results and limits: CMV antigen specificity was confirmed in vitro for three CMV-associated chains. The study designated over 150 TCR beta chains cytomegalovirus-associated.

The protocol was immunoSEQ multiplex PCR, while the TCRdb copy is restricted to in-frame clones and leaves out a portion. The sample has about 110,000 clones, approximately 91% seen once. A note on this clone: The antigen is undetermined.

Trimming cost V 11 bases and J 0 bases, with 7 bases left between them. The CDR3 is 11 amino acids. From germline, CDR1 is MDHEN and CDR2 SYDVKM. Separate from the roughly 670-subject first cohort, the 120-subject validation cohort was the one that the donors belonged to. The genes are TRBV28 and TRBJ1-2, with unresolved D. Input material: PBMCs. The TCR comes from a woman aged 18-30 years in good health and CMV-seronegative. CDR3 loop: CACTANYGYTF. CDR3 sequence (DNA): TGTGCCTGCACCGCTAACTATGGCTACACCTTC.